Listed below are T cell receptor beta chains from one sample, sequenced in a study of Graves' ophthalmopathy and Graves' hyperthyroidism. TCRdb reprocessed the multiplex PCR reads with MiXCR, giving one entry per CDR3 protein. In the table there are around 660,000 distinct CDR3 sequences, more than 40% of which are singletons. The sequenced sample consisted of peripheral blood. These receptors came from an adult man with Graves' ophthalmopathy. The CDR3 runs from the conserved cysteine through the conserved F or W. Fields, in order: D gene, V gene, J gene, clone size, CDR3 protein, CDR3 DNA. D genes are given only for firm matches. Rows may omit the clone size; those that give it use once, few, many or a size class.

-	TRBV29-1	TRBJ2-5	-	CSSRDSPQETQYF	TGCAGCAGTCGGGACTCCCCACAAGAGACCCAGTACTTC
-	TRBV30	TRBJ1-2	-	CAWSARPGLGYTF	TGTGCCTGGAGTGCGAGGCCAGGTCTTGGCTACACCTTC
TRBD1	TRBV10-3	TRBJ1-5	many	CATTDRGLEPQHF	TGTGCCACCACGGACAGGGGCCTGGAGCCCCAGCATTTT
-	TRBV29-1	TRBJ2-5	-	CSSLRRQETQYF	TGCAGCAGCCTCCGCAGGCAAGAGACCCAGTACTTC
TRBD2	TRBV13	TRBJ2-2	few	CASSLFGLADTGELFF	TGTGCCAGCAGCTTATTCGGGCTAGCGGACACCGGGGAGCTGTTTTTT
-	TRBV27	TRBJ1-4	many	CASSADTLKLFF	TGTGCCAGCAGTGCCGACACGCTTAAACTGTTTTTT
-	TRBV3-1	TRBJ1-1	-	CASSRNPGGGTEAFF	TGTGCCAGCAGCCGCAATCCCGGCGGGGGCACTGAAGCTTTCTTT
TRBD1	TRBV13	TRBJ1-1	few	CASSLGGQAEAFF	TGTGCCAGCAGTTTAGGAGGACAGGCTGAAGCTTTCTTT
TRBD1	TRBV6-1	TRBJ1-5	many	CASRMRQGQNQPQHF	TGTGCCAGCAGGATGAGACAGGGGCAGAATCAGCCCCAGCATTTT
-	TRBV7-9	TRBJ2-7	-	CASSITAGHSSYEQYF	TGTGCCAGCAGTATAACTGCGGGCCACTCCTCCTACGAGCAGTACTTC
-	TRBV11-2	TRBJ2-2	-	CASSFIQGFGTGELFF	TGTGCCAGCAGCTTCATACAGGGTTTCGGCACCGGGGAGCTGTTTTTT
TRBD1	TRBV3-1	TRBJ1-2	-	CASSIPGQGTGYTF	TGTGCCAGCAGCATACCGGGACAGGGGACAGGCTACACCTTC
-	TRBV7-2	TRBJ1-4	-	CASSLAGNGKLLF	TGTGCCAGCAGCTTGGCCGGAAATGGAAAACTGCTTTTT
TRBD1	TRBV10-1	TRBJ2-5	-	CASPGDRVVQTQYF	TGCGCCAGCCCCGGGGACAGGGTCGTACAGACCCAGTACTTC
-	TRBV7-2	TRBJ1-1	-	CASSLDPRVGGLNTEAFF	TGTGCCAGCAGCTTAGATCCTCGAGTCGGGGGGCTAAACACTGAAGCTTTCTTT
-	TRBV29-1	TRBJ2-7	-	CSLVSGSAYEQYF	TGCAGCTTGGTAAGCGGTTCCGCCTACGAGCAGTACTTC
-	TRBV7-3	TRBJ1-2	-	CASTDTDTQGGVYGYTF	TGCGCCAGCACTGACACAGATACGCAGGGAGGAGTCTATGGCTACACCTTC
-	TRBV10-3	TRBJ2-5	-	CAISESLGETQYF	TGTGCCATCAGTGAGTCCCTCGGGGAGACCCAGTACTTC